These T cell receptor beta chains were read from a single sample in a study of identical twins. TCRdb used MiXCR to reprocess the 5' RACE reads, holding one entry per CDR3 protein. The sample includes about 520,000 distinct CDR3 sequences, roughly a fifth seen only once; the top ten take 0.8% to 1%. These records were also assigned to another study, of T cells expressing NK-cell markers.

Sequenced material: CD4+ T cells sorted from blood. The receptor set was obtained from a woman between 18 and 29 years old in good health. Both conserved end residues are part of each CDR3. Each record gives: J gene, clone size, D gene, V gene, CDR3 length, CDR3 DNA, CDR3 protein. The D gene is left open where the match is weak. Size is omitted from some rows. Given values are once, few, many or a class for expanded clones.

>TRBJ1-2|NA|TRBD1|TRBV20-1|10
TGCAGTGCAAGCGACAGGGACGAGTTTTTC
CSASDRDEFF
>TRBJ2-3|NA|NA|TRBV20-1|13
TGCAGTGTTCCGGGACCCCGCACAGATACGCAGTATTTT
CSVPGPRTDTQYF
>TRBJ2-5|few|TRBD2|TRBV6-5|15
TGTGCCAGCAGTTACGGGCTAGCGGGAGTGGAGACCCAGTACTTC
CASSYGLAGVETQYF
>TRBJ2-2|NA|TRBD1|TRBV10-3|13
TGTGCCATCCGGGGACAGGGATCCGGGGAGCTGTTTTTT
CAIRGQGSGELFF
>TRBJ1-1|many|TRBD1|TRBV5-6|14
TGTGCCAGCAGCGAGACAGGGGAAGGCGCTGAAGCTTTCTTT
CASSETGEGAEAFF
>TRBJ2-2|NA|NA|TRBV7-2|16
TGTGCCAGCAGGTTTAGGGGAGTCGCGAACACCGGGGAGCTGTTTTTT
CASRFRGVANTGELFF
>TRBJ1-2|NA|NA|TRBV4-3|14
TGCGCCAGCAGCCAAGAGGCAGAAAACTATGGCTACACCTTC
CASSQEAENYGYTF
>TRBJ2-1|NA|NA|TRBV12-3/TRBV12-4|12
TGTGCCAGCAGTGGGACTGTAAATGAGCAGTTCTTC
CASSGTVNEQFF
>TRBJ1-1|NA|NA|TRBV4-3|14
TGCGCCAGCAGCCAAGAAGGGTATCGGTCTGAAGCTTTCTTT
CASSQEGYRSEAFF
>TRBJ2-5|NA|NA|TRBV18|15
TGTGCCAGCTCACTTATAGCGGCCATTCAAGAGACCCAGTACTTC
CASSLIAAIQETQYF
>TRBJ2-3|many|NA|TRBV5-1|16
TGCGCCAGCAGCTTGACCCGACTAGTCGCCACAGATACGCAGTATTTT
CASSLTRLVATDTQYF
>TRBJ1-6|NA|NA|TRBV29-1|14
TGCAGCGTGACCTTTGGAGGAGATAATTCACCCCTCCACTTT
CSVTFGGDNSPLHF
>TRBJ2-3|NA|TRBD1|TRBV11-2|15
TGTGCCAGCAGCTTCCGGACAGGGACGACAGATACGCAGTATTTT
CASSFRTGTTDTQYF
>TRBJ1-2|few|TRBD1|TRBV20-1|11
TGCAGGGCAACAGGGGTCTATGGCTACACCTTC
CRATGVYGYTF
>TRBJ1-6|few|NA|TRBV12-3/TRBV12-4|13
TGTGCCAGCAGTTTAGGGGGCGGTTCACCCCTCCACTTT
CASSLGGGSPLHF
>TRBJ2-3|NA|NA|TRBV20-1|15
TGCAGTGCTACCTCGAGGTCAAGGGGCACAGATACGCAGTATTTT
CSATSRSRGTDTQYF
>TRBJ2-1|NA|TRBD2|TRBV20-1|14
TGCAGTGCTAGTAGGCTAGCGGACCACAATGAGCAGTTCTTC
CSASRLADHNEQFF
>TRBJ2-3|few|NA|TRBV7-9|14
TGTGCCAGCAGCTTAGAAGTAGATGGGGCGACGCAGTATTTT
CASSLEVDGATQYF
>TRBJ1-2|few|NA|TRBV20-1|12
TGCAGTGCTAGGGGCTTTAACTATGGCTACACCTTC
CSARGFNYGYTF
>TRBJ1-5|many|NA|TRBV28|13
TGTGCCAGCAGTTTGATTGGGGATCAGCCCCAGCATTTT
CASSLIGDQPQHF
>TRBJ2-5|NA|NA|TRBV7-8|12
TGTGCCAGCAGCGTCTCGGGGAAGACCCAGTACTTC
CASSVSGKTQYF
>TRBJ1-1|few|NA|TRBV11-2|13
TGTGCCAGCAGCCCGGGCTCAAGTACTGAAGCTTTCTTT
CASSPGSSTEAFF
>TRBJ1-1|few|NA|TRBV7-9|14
TGTGCCAGCAGCTTTGGTAGGCAGAACACTGAAGCTTTCTTT
CASSFGRQNTEAFF
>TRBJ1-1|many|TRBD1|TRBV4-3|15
TGCGCCAGCAGCCGGGGGACAGGGGATGCAGGTGAAGCTTTCTTT
CASSRGTGDAGEAFF
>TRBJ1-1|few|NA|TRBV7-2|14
TGTGCCAGCAGCTTAGAAGCAGGGTTCACTGAAGCTTTCTTT
CASSLEAGFTEAFF
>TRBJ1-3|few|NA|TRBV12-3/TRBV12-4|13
TGTGCCAGCAGTTTGGTCGTCGGGGACACCATATATTTT
CASSLVVGDTIYF
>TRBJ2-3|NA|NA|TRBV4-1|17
TGCGCCAGCAGCCTAAGAGACAGGTCGGCCCCCTCTGATACGCAGTATTTT
CASSLRDRSAPSDTQYF
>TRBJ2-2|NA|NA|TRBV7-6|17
TGTGCCAGCAGCTTGGGTCGGGCCCAGGGGAACACCGGGGAGCTGTTTTTT
CASSLGRAQGNTGELFF
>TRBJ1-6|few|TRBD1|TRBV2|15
TGTGCCAGCAGTGAAGGGACAGGGAGATATTCACCCCTCCACTTT
CASSEGTGRYSPLHF
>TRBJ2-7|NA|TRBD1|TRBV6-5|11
TGTGCCAGCAGAATGGGGGACAGGGAGTACTTC
CASRMGDREYF
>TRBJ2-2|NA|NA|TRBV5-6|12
TGTGCCAGCAATAGGCGTATCGGGGAGCTGTTTTTT
CASNRRIGELFF
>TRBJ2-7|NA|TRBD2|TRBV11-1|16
TGTGCCAGCAGCTTAGTCGAGGGACTAGCCAGTGACGAGCAGTACTTC
CASSLVEGLASDEQYF
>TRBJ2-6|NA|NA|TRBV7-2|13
TGTGCCAGCACCTTTAAAGGGGCCAACGTCCTGACTTTC
CASTFKGANVLTF
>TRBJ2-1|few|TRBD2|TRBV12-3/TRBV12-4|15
TGTGCCAGCAGTTGGACTAGCGGGGGTTCTGGTGAGCAGTTCTTC
CASSWTSGGSGEQFF
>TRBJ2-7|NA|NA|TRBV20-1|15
TGCAGTGCTAGAGACTCCGGGACCAACCTCTACGAGCAGTACTTC
CSARDSGTNLYEQYF